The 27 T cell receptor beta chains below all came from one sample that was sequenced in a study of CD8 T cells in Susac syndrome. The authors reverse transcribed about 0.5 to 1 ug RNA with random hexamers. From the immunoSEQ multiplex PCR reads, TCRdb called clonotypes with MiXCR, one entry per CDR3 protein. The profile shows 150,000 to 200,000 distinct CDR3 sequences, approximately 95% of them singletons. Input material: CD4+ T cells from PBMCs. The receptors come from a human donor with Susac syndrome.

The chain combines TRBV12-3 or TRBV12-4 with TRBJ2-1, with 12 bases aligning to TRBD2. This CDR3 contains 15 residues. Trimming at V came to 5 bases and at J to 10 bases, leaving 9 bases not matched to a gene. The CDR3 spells CASSPRLAGEGEQFF. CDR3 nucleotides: TGTGCCAGCAGTCCCCGACTAGCGGGAGAAGGAGAGCAGTTCTTC.

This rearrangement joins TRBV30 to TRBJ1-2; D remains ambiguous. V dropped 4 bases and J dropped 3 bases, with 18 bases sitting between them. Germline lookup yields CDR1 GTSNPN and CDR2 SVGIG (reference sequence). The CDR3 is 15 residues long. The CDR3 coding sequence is TGTGCCTGGATTGATGCGGGCTGGGATTACTATGGCTACACCTTC. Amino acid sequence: CAWIDAGWDYYGYTF.

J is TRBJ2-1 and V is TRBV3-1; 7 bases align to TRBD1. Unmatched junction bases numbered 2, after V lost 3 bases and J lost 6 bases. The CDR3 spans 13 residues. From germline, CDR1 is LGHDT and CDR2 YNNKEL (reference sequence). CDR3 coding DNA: TGTGCCAGCAGCCAGGCAGGGGGCAATGAGCAGTTCTTC. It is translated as CASSQAGGNEQFF.

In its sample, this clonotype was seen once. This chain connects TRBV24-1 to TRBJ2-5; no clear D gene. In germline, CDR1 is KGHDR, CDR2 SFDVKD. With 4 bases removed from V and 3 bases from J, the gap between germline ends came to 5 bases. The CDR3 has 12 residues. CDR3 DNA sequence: TGTGCCACCAGTGACATAAAAGAGACCCAGTACTTC. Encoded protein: CATSDIKETQYF.

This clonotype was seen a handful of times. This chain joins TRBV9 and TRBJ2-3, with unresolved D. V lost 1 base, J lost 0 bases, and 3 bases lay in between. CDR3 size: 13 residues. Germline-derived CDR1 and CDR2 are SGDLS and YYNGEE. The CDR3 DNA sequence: TGTGCCAGCAGCGTAATGAGCACAGATACGCAGTATTTT. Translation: CASSVMSTDTQYF.

This chain's CDR3 is CASSTNYWATRDYGYTF. The CDR3 coding sequence is TGTGCCAGCAGTACCAACTATTGGGCCACTCGGGACTATGGCTACACCTTC. This chain links TRBV6-1 with TRBJ1-2; D is undetermined. Germline V gene sequence: CDR1 MNHNS, CDR2 SASEGT. This CDR3 is 17 amino acids long. V was pared by 5 bases and J by 3 bases, with 22 bases between.

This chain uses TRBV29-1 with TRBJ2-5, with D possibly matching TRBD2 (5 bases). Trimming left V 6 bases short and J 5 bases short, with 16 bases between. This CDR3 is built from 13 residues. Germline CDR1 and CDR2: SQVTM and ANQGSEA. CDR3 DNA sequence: TGCAGCGTGGGGAGACGGCGTAGGGAGACCCAGTACTTC. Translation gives CSVGRRRRETQYF.

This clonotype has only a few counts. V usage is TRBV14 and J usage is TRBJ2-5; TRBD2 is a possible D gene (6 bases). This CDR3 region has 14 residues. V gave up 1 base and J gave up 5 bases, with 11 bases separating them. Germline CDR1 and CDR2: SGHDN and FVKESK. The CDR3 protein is CASSQAGLGETQYF. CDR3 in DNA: TGTGCCAGCAGCCAAGCGGGACTGGGGGAGACCCAGTACTTC.

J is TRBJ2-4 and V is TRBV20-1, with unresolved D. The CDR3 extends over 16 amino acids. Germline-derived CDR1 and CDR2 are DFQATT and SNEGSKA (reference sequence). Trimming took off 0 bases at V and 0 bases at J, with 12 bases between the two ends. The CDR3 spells CSARDNGRLAKNIQYF. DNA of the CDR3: TGCAGTGCTAGAGATAATGGCAGATTAGCCAAAAACATTCAGTACTTC.

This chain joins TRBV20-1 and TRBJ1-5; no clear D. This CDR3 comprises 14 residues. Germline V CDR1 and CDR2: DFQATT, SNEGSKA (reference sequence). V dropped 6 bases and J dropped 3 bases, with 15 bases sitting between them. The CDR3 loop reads CSAIGYGVNQPQHF. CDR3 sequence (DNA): TGCAGTGCGATAGGGTATGGGGTCAATCAGCCCCAGCATTTT.

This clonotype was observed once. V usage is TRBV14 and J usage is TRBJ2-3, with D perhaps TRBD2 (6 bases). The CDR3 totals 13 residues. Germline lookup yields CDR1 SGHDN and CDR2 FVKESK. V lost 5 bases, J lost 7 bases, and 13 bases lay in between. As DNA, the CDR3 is TGTGCCAGCAGCGACACGACTAGTAATACGCAGTATTTT. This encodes CASSDTTSNTQYF.

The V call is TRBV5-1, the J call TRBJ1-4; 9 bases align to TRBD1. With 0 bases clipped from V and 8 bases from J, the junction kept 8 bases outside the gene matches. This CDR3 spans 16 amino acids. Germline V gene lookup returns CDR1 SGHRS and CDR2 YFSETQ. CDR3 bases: TGCGCCAGCAGCTTGGCCGTCGGGACAGGGCGGGAAAAACTGTTTTTT. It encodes CASSLAVGTGREKLFF. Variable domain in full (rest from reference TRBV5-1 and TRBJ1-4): KAGVTQTPRYLIKTRGQQVTLSCSPISGHRSVSWYQQTPGQGLQFLFEYFSETQRNKGNFPGRFSGRQFSNSRSEMNVSTLELGDSALYLCASSLAVGTGREKLFFGSGTQLSVL.

CDR3 DNA: TGTGCCAGCAGCTTAGCACATGACGGCGCTGAAGCTTTCTTT. Protein product: CASSLAHDGAEAFF. V usage is TRBV7-6 and J usage is TRBJ1-1, with D unclear. The CDR3 has 14 residues. CDR1 is SGHVS and CDR2 is FNYEAQ in the germline V gene. The V end was cut by 0 bases, the J end by 6 bases, with 11 bases between.

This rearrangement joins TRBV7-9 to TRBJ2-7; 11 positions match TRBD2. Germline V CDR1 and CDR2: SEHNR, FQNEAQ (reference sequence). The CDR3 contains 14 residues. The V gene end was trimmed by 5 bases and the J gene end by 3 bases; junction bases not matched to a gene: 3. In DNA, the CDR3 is TGTGCCAGCAGCGCCACTAGCGGGAGCTACGAGCAGTACTTC. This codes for CASSATSGSYEQYF.

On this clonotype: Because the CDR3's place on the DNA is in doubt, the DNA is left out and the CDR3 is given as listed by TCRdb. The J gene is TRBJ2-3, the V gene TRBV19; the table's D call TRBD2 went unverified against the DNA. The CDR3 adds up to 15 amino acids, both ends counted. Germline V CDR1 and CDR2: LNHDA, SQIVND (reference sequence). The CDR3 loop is CASTSVAGRTDTQYF.

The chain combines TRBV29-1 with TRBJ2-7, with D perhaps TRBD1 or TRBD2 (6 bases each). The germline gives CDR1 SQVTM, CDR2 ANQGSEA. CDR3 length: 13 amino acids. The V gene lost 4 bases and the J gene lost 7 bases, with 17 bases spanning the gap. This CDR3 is CSVARDTGGEQYF. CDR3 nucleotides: TGCAGCGTTGCGCGGGACACGGGTGGGGAGCAGTACTTC.

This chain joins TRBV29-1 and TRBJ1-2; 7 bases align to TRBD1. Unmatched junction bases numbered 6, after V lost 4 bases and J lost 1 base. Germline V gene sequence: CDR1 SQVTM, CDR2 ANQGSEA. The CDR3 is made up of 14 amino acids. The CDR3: CSVARQGGNYGYTF. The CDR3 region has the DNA TGCAGCGTTGCAAGACAGGGAGGTAACTATGGCTACACCTTC.

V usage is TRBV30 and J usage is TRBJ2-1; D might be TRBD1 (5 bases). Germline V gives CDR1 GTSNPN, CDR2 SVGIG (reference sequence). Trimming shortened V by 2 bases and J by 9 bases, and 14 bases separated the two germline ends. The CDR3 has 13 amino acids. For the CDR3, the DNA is TGTGCCTGGAGTAGTATGCCTGGGGCTGAGCAGTTCTTC. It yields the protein CAWSSMPGAEQFF.

The CDR3 loop reads CASSFRPGPRMRYTF. CDR3 DNA sequence: TGTGCCAGCAGTTTTCGTCCGGGACCGAGAATGCGCTACACCTTC. This rearrangement joins TRBV12-3 or TRBV12-4 to TRBJ1-2, with TRBD1 as a possible D gene (5 bases). The CDR3 runs to 15 residues. V dropped 3 bases and J dropped 9 bases, with 20 bases sitting between them.

The DNA of the CDR3 is TGCGCCAGCAGCCAAGGCACAGCCGGCTCTGAAAAACTGTTTTTT. Amino acid sequence: CASSQGTAGSEKLFF. The chain recombines TRBV4-3 with TRBJ1-4; D gene uncertain. V was shortened by 1 base and J by 7 bases, with 13 bases between the two germline ends. Germline CDR1 is LGHNA and CDR2 is YSLEER. This CDR3 spans 15 amino acids.

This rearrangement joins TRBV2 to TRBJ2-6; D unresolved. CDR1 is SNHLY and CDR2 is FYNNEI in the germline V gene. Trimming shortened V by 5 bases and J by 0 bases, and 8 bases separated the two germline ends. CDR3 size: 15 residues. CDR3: CASSYRNSGANVLTF. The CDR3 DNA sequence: TGTGCCAGCAGTTACAGAAACTCTGGGGCCAACGTCCTGACTTTC.

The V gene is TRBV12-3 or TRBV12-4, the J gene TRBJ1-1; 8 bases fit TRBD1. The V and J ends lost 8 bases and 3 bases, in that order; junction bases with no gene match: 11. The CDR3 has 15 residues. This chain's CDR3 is CASLGQQGADTEAFF. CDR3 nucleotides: TGTGCCAGCCTAGGACAGCAGGGGGCCGACACTGAAGCTTTCTTT.

The CDR3 protein is CASSANTIEDTDTQYF. The CDR3 bases are TGTGCCAGCAGCGCAAACACGATTGAAGACACAGATACGCAGTATTTT. The chain joins TRBV9 to TRBJ2-3; unclear D gene. V was trimmed by 3 bases and J by 2 bases, leaving 16 bases between them. The germline CDR1 and CDR2 sequences are SGDLS and YYNGEE. The CDR3 runs to 16 residues.

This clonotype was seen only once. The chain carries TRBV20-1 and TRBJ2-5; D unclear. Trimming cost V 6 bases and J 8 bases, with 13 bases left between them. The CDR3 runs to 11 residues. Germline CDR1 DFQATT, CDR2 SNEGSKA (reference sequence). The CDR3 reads CSAERTGTQYF. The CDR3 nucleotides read TGCAGTGCGGAACGGACCGGAACCCAGTACTTC.

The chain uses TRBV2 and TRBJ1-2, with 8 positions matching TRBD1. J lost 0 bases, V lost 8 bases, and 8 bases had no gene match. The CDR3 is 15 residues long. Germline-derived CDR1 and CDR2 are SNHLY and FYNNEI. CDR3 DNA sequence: TGTGCCAGCGGGACAGGTCTGCTTGCTAACTATGGCTACACCTTC. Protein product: CASGTGLLANYGYTF. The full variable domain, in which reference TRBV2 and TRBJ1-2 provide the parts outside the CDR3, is EPEVTQTPSHQVTQMGQEVILRCVPISNHLYFYWYRQILGQKVEFLVSFYNNEISEKSEIFDDQFSVERPDGSNFTLKIRSTKLEDSAMYFCASGTGLLANYGYTFGSGTRLTVV.

The chain's CDR3 is CASSHDRGAYEQYF. CDR3 sequence (DNA): TGTGCCAGCAGCCATGACAGGGGAGCGTACGAGCAGTACTTC. This rearrangement joins TRBV14 to TRBJ2-7, with 8 bases matching TRBD1. Germline V gene sequence: CDR1 SGHDN, CDR2 FVKESK. The CDR3 has 14 residues. With 3 bases clipped from V and 4 bases from J, the junction kept 5 bases outside the gene matches.

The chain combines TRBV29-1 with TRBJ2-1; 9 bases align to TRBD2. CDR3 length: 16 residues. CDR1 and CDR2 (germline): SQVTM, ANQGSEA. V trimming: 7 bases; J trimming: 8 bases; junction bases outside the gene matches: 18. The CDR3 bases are TGCAGCGCAGGTAGCGGGAGCGGCACGGTCACGGATGAGCAGTTCTTC. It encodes CSAGSGSGTVTDEQFF.